This T cell receptor beta chain derives from a study of cytomegalovirus exposure and HLA in healthy donors. Study-level background: Early released data had around 89 million unique TCRs, all coming from HLA-typed donors. Study-level findings and limits: Later analysis suggested most CMV-associated TCR beta chains were HLA-restricted.

Trimming stripped 5 bases from V and 0 bases from J, with 15 bases between. The CDR3 totals 15 residues. The PCR used 60 Vbeta and 13 Jbeta primers. The table came from immunoSEQ multiplex PCR; TCRdb's copy has only in-frame clones and leaves some out. This sample has some 130,000 clones; approximately 83% occur once, and the top ten carry around 3.1%. Regarding this clone: What it binds is not known.

V is TRBV5-3 and J is TRBJ2-7; the D gene is possibly TRBD2 (6 bases). TRBV5-3 carries the ORF label, with uncertain function. The sample was PBMCs. The sequence was obtained from a man aged 40-49 years in good health and CMV-seronegative. Here the CDR3 DNA reads TGTGCCAGAAGTCTGGACGGGAGAAGCTCCTACGAGCAGTACTTC. Its protein product is CARSLDGRSSYEQYF.